A single sample gave rise to the 17 T cell receptor beta chains below, sequenced in a study of cytomegalovirus exposure and HLA in healthy donors. Clones were sequenced by immunoSEQ multiplex PCR, and TCRdb holds only the in-frame ones, with some missing. Seen here are some 150,000 clones, approximately 86% observed once, and the top ten hold less than 3%. Sequencing was performed on PBMCs. These receptors all stem from a man aged 18 to 30 in good health and CMV-seropositive.

The V gene is TRBV7-3, the J gene TRBJ2-1; 10 bases match TRBD2. Trimming at V came to 5 bases and at J to 7 bases, leaving 11 bases not matched to a gene. Germline V gene data show CDR1 as SGHTA and CDR2 as FQGTGA. This CDR3 contains 16 residues. The CDR3 nucleotides read TGTGCCAGCAGCCTCTCTAGCGGGAGAGGGGAAAATGAGCAGTTCTTC. Protein: CASSLSSGRGENEQFF. Variable domain in full (rest from reference TRBV7-3 and TRBJ2-1): GAGVSQTPSNKVTEKGKYVELRCDPISGHTALYWYRQSLGQGPEFLIYFQGTGAADDSGLPNDRFFAVRPEGSVSTLKIQRTERGDSAVYLCASSLSSGRGENEQFFGPGTRLTVL.

This chain joins TRBV30 and TRBJ1-3, with D maybe TRBD1 (5 bases). The ends were cut back, 4 bases at V and 3 bases at J, with 10 bases in the middle. CDR1 is GTSNPN, CDR2 SVGIG, per germline (reference sequence). The CDR3 runs to 13 residues. DNA for the CDR3: TGTGCCTGGACCTCGGGGGTTGGAAACACCATATATTTT. Amino acids: CAWTSGVGNTIYF. The whole variable domain, remainder taken from reference TRBV30 and TRBJ1-3, is SQTIHQWPATLVQPVGSPLSLECTVEGTSNPNLYWYRQAAGRGLQLLFYSVGIGQISSEVPQNLSASRPQDRQFILSSKKLLLSDSGFYLCAWTSGVGNTIYFGEGSWLTVV.

The V call is TRBV7-9, the J call TRBJ1-2, with D possibly being TRBD1 (5 bases). Trimming shortened V by 5 bases and J by 6 bases, and 19 bases separated the two germline ends. The germline V gene encodes CDR1 SEHNR and CDR2 FQNEAQ (reference sequence). CDR3 size: 15 residues. CDR3 coding DNA: TGTGCCAGCAGCAAAGGCAGGGACTTGGGGAATGGCTACACCTTC. It translates to CASSKGRDLGNGYTF.

This chain's CDR3 is CASGLVPSSGVSIDEQFF. The CDR3 DNA sequence: TGTGCTAGTGGTTTGGTACCTTCTAGCGGGGTGTCGATTGATGAGCAGTTCTTC. V gene TRBV12-5 combines with J gene TRBJ2-1; 9 nucleotides line up with TRBD2. Germline lookup yields CDR1 LGHNT and CDR2 FRNRAP. The V and J ends lost 0 bases and 8 bases, in that order; junction bases with no gene match: 14. The CDR3 runs 18 residues.

The rearrangement links TRBV11-2 to TRBJ2-7; D is unresolved. The ends were cut back, 1 base at V and 4 bases at J, with 2 bases in the middle. The CDR3 loop spans 11 amino acids. CDR1 SGHAT and CDR2 FQNNGV come from the germline V gene. CDR3 residues: CASSLAYEQYF. The CDR3 DNA reads as TGTGCCAGCAGCTTAGCTTACGAGCAGTACTTC.

The V and J genes are TRBV5-1 and TRBJ2-1, with 9 nucleotides matching TRBD2. With V trimmed by 6 bases and J by 5 bases, 9 bases remained unmatched. This CDR3 region has 15 residues. Germline V gene data show CDR1 as SGHRS and CDR2 as YFSETQ. In nucleotides, the CDR3 is TGCGCCAGCACCGGGCTAGCGGGACTTAACAATGAGCAGTTCTTC. Protein: CASTGLAGLNNEQFF.

The V gene is TRBV9, the J gene TRBJ2-1; 9 bases line up with TRBD2. Germline-derived CDR1 and CDR2 are SGDLS and YYNGEE. This CDR3 is 11 amino acids long. The CDR3 sequence: CASGSANEQFF. The DNA for the CDR3 is TGTGCTAGCGGGAGTGCGAATGAGCAGTTCTTC.

The CDR3 nucleotides read TGTGCCAGCAGCGCCCTCGTTGGGGGGGCCTACGAGCAGTACTTC. Protein sequence: CASSALVGGAYEQYF. The V call is TRBV6-1, the J call TRBJ2-7, with 7 bases fitting TRBD2. V trimming: 6 bases; J trimming: 2 bases; junction bases outside the gene matches: 10. Germline V gives CDR1 MNHNS, CDR2 SASEGT. The CDR3 length is 15 residues.

The chain recombines TRBV21-1 with TRBJ2-1; the listed D gene, TRBD2, was not tested against the DNA. TRBV21-1 is annotated as a pseudogene. The CDR3 runs 15 residues. The chain's CDR3 is CASILLARTYNEQFF. The CDR3 DNA is TGTGCCAGCATCTTACTAGCGAGGACCTACAATGAGCAGTTCTTC.

The chain recombines TRBV7-8 with TRBJ2-7; no clear D. The CDR3 contains 16 residues. CDR1 and CDR2 from the germline V gene are SGHVS and FQNEAQ. V lost 5 bases to trimming and J lost 0 bases, with 17 bases between them. As DNA, the CDR3 is TGTGCCAGCAGCCGCGCGACCATAGCCCCCTCCTACGAGCAGTACTTC. It codes for CASSRATIAPSYEQYF. Filled out from reference TRBV7-8 and TRBJ2-7, the complete variable domain reads GAGVSQSPRYKVAKRGQDVALRCDPISGHVSLFWYQQALGQGPEFLTYFQNEAQLDKSGLPSDRFFAERPEGSVSTLKIQRTQQEDSAVYLCASSRATIAPSYEQYFGPGTRLTVT.

The chain combines TRBV10-2 with TRBJ2-1; the match to TRBD2 covers 14 bases. The CDR3 totals 17 residues. Looked up from germline, CDR1 is WSHSY and CDR2 is SAAADI. V dropped 6 bases and J dropped 0; count of bases not matched to a gene: 4. This CDR3 reads CASRRLAGGSSYNEQFF. In nucleotides, the CDR3 is TGCGCCAGCAGAAGACTAGCGGGAGGGAGCTCCTACAATGAGCAGTTCTTC.

The J gene is TRBJ1-1, the V gene TRBV9, with TRBD1 identical over 9 bases. Per the germline V gene, CDR1 is SGDLS and CDR2 is YYNGEE. The CDR3 extends over 16 amino acids. V lost 4 bases and J lost 2; bases outside the gene matches: 9. Written as DNA, the CDR3 is TGTGCCAGCAGCCCCCGACAGGGGGGACCCAACACTGAAGCTTTCTTT. Protein: CASSPRQGGPNTEAFF.

This chain joins TRBV29-1 and TRBJ2-1; D gene ambiguous. The CDR3 is made up of 10 amino acids. Germline CDR1 and CDR2: SQVTM and ANQGSEA. V was clipped by 7 bases and J by 4 bases, with 5 bases between them. The CDR3: CSGLYNEQFF. The DNA for the CDR3 is TGCAGCGGCCTATACAATGAGCAGTTCTTC.

The V gene is TRBV7-2, the J gene TRBJ1-4; D perhaps matches TRBD1 (6 bases). Trimming stripped 2 bases from V and 8 bases from J, with 12 bases between. Per germline, CDR1 SGHTA and CDR2 FQGNSA. This CDR3 comprises 14 residues. CDR3 in DNA: TGTGCCAGCAGCTTATGGGCAGGGGTGGAAAAACTGTTTTTT. Translating gives CASSLWAGVEKLFF.

J is TRBJ2-1 and V is TRBV19; TRBD1 is a possible D gene (6 bases). In germline, CDR1 is LNHDA, CDR2 SQIVND (reference sequence). The V end was cut by 6 bases, the J end by 4 bases, with 13 bases between. The CDR3 spans 14 residues. The CDR3 DNA reads as TGTGCCAGTAGCTTTAACAGGGATTACAATGAGCAGTTCTTC. Amino acids: CASSFNRDYNEQFF.

V and J are TRBV27 and TRBJ2-5; possibly TRBD1 for D (6 bases). Trimming cost V 5 bases and J 5 bases, with 12 bases left between them. The CDR3 runs 13 residues. From germline, CDR1 is MNHEY and CDR2 SMNVEV (reference sequence). CDR3 nucleotide sequence: TGTGCCAGCAGTGTACAGGGTGGTGAGACCCAGTACTTC. This gives the protein CASSVQGGETQYF.

On this clone itself: A junction boundary mismatches the germline segment, possibly from a read error. The rearrangement uses TRBV7-9 and TRBJ1-4; no reliable D call. Germline V gene sequence: CDR1 SEHNR, CDR2 FQNEAQ (reference sequence). The CDR3 is made up of 13 amino acids. CDR3 sequence reads: CASGFEGLGKLFF. In nucleotides, the CDR3 is TGTGCCAGCGGCTTTGAGGGTTTAGGAAAACTGTTTTTT.